The rows below give T cell receptor beta chains drawn from one sample of a study of PD-1 blockade in classical Hodgkin lymphoma. Profiling relied on immunoSEQ multiplex PCR, and the TCRdb table lists in-frame clones only, not all of them. The sample has tens of thousands of clones; about 90% are singletons. Here the sequenced sample was peripheral blood mononuclear cells (PBMCs), taken before the second cycle of nivolumab. The receptors originated from a human donor with classical Hodgkin lymphoma. Both conserved end residues are part of each CDR3.

CDR3 protein	V gene	J gene
CASSPQGLNQPQHF	TRBV4-2	TRBJ1-5
CASSIVAGVAYNEQFF	TRBV19	TRBJ2-1
CASSRSFRTDTQYF	TRBV6-4	TRBJ2-3
CATTGQGIGNQPQHF	TRBV28	TRBJ1-5
CATLKDFPVDTQYF	TRBV6-6	TRBJ2-3
CASSLAGPGELFF	TRBV7-7	TRBJ2-2
CASSQVEAPGELFF	TRBV4-1	TRBJ2-2
CASSQLTGTDGYTF	TRBV2	TRBJ1-2
CASSDSSGEQFF	TRBV6-4	TRBJ2-1
CASSPDRGYEQYF	TRBV7-3	TRBJ2-7
CASSTDATNEKLFF	TRBV19	TRBJ1-4
CASSPLRAGTGELFF	TRBV6-5	TRBJ2-2
CASSYSGLGILDTQYF	TRBV6-5	TRBJ2-3
CASRPFLAEKNIQYF	TRBV11-2	TRBJ2-4
CAWNSGLIGELFF	TRBV30	TRBJ1-4
CASSLLYNNEQFF	TRBV5-8	TRBJ2-1
CASSVENGLGETQYF	TRBV9	TRBJ2-5
CASSDGLADADEQFF	TRBV9	TRBJ2-1
CASSSGYPYEQYF	TRBV10-2	TRBJ2-7
CASSLAKTGGNTGELFF	TRBV5-1	TRBJ2-2
CASGYLGAGELFF	TRBV5-4	TRBJ2-2
CASTLTSSVTDTQYF	TRBV2	TRBJ2-3
CASSAYHKDEQFF	TRBV9	TRBJ2-1
CASSPWNTGELFF	TRBV18	TRBJ2-2
CASGLVLQIQHF	TRBV12-5	TRBJ1-5
CASSQEISAGAYEQYF	TRBV4-1	TRBJ2-7
CASRPGAWGSYEQYF	TRBV27	TRBJ2-7
CASSLMSGTYGYTF	TRBV7-9	TRBJ1-2
CASTPQTGFYGYTF	TRBV19	TRBJ1-2
CASSWGPELFF	TRBV11-2	TRBJ2-2
CASSLVADTQYF	TRBV5-1	TRBJ2-3
CASGSAYEQYF	TRBV12-5	TRBJ2-7
CASSLDRLQETQYF	TRBV11-3	TRBJ2-5
CASSRPGYSYNEQFF	TRBV13	TRBJ2-1
CASTLDGHYEQYF	TRBV23-1	TRBJ2-7
CASSGARLPWYEQYF	TRBV27	TRBJ2-7
CSVSGLAGAAYEQYF	TRBV29-1	TRBJ2-7
CASGTVSSYEQYF	TRBV25-1	TRBJ2-7
CASSVDTGGGDEQFF	TRBV9	TRBJ2-1
CASSLFHGADTQYF	TRBV5-4	TRBJ2-3
CASSLDSRVYNEQFF	TRBV7-2	TRBJ2-1
CAWSVLRTSGGPQETQYF	TRBV30	TRBJ2-5
CASIPPQDPFYGYTF	TRBV28	TRBJ1-2
CASSLRWSEELFF	TRBV7-6	TRBJ2-2
CASSYIEGTGELFF	TRBV4-2	TRBJ2-2
CASSGGRANEQFF	TRBV6-4	TRBJ2-1
CASSFISRVTGELFF	TRBV27	TRBJ2-2
CASSPTAYDEQFF	TRBV18	TRBJ2-1
CASSPLVTGPTSYEQYF	TRBV18	TRBJ2-7
CASSQPGQGKHEQYF	TRBV23-1	TRBJ2-7
CASTPSGSSYNEQFF	TRBV6-6	TRBJ2-1
CASSLVGQGSGANVLTF	TRBV7-9	TRBJ2-6
CASSSSARTSTDTQYF	TRBV9	TRBJ2-3
CASSLLGVNYGYTF	TRBV5-5	TRBJ1-2
CASSLTMNEQFF	TRBV13	TRBJ2-1